Listed here are 26 T cell receptor beta chains from one sample, sequenced in a study of blood T cells in healthy people across ages. Primed by a sample-barcoded 5' primer and a J-beta primer mix, a second PCR proceeded for about 7 to 11 cycles. Each CDR3 protein is one row after TCRdb ran MiXCR on the 5' RACE reads. The table lists about 1.6 million distinct CDR3 sequences, around 35% of them singletons. Sequencing was performed on blood. These receptors came from a woman in her 30s in good health.

The rearrangement links TRBV13 to TRBJ2-3, with D tentatively TRBD2 (5 bases). The CDR3 covers 16 residues. CDR1 is PRHDT and CDR2 is FYEKMQ in the germline V gene (reference sequence). The V and J ends lost 5 bases and 0 bases respectively, with 15 bases between them. CDR3 residues: CASSQHVGLSTDTQYF. The CDR3 DNA is TGTGCCAGCAGCCAACACGTAGGACTTAGCACAGATACGCAGTATTTT.

This clonotype was found a few times. V gene TRBV11-2 combines with J gene TRBJ2-5; no definite D call. The last part of the DNA fits TRBJ2-7 better; the J call may be wrong. Germline V lookup: CDR1 SGHAT, CDR2 FQNNGV. The CDR3 extends over 14 amino acids. CDR3 bases: TGTGCCAGCAGCTTAGATCACCAGGATGACGAGCAGTACTTC. The encoded protein is CASSLDHQDDEQYF.

The genes are TRBV28 and TRBJ1-5; D gene uncertain. The CDR3 covers 15 residues. With 5 bases removed from V and 6 bases from J, the gap between germline ends came to 17 bases. Germline loops: CDR1 MDHEN, CDR2 SYDVKM. CDR3 sequence reads: CASSTASPRGQPQHF. The DNA for the CDR3 is TGTGCCAGCAGTACAGCCTCACCCCGAGGTCAGCCCCAGCATTTT.

Note on this clonotype: This sequence may be a read error, since a much larger clone differs from it by one base. The chain joins TRBV7-3 to TRBJ2-5, with D unresolved. The CDR3 covers 14 residues. From germline, CDR1 is SGHTA and CDR2 FQGTGA. The CDR3 protein is CASSPGSVREAQYF. CDR3 in DNA: TGTGCCAGCAGCCCTGGTTCCGTTCGAGAGGCCCAGTACTTC.

As for this clonotype: The missing conserved phenylalanine or tryptophan at the end of this CDR3 makes a read error likely. The CDR3 DNA sequence: TGTGCCAGCAGCTTTAGCGATTTCGGTGAGCAGTTCTTA. Protein: CASSFSDFGEQFL. This sequence joins TRBV7-3 and TRBJ2-1; D is perhaps TRBD2 (5 bases). Trimming took off 3 bases at V and 9 bases at J, with 12 bases between the two ends. This CDR3 region has 13 residues. Germline V gene sequence: CDR1 SGHTA, CDR2 FQGTGA.

This clonotype was counted only a few times. The rearrangement links TRBV20-1 to TRBJ2-7; 8 nucleotides match TRBD2. V lost 6 bases, J lost 4 bases, and 11 bases stayed unmatched. The CDR3 covers 14 residues. Germline loops: CDR1 DFQATT, CDR2 SNEGSKA (reference sequence). DNA of the CDR3: TGCAGTGCCGGGGGGGGACTAGGGGCGTACGAGCAGTACTTC. The encoded protein is CSAGGGLGAYEQYF.

Turning to this clonotype: One junction end does not reproduce the germline sequence, and a read error may be involved. The rearrangement links TRBV12-3 or TRBV12-4 to TRBJ2-3, with 12 bases that match TRBD2. The CDR3 consists of 16 residues. CDR3 sequence (DNA): TGTGCCAGCAGTTCGGGGACTAGCGGGCCCGCAGATGCGCAGTATTTT. Encoded protein: CASSSGTSGPADAQYF.

The sample holds a few counts of this clonotype. The rearrangement joins TRBV28 to TRBJ2-1; 9 positions match TRBD2. The germline CDR1 and CDR2 sequences are MDHEN and SYDVKM. There are 15 residues in the CDR3. V shed 7 bases and J 4 bases; nucleotides not matched to a gene: 8. The CDR3 DNA sequence: TGTGCCAGCAATCTTAGCGGGAGTGGATACAATGAGCAGTTCTTC. Protein sequence: CASNLSGSGYNEQFF. Variable domain in full (rest from reference TRBV28 and TRBJ2-1): DVKVTQSSRYLVKRTGEKVFLECVQDMDHENMFWYRQDPGLGLRLIYFSYDVKMKEKGDIPEGYSVSREKKERFSLILESASTNQTSMYLCASNLSGSGYNEQFFGPGTRLTVL.

A remark on this clonotype: A read error may be the cause here, since a much bigger clone is one base away. This chain connects TRBV20-1 to TRBJ2-1; 10 bases match TRBD2. Germline V lookup: CDR1 DFQATT, CDR2 SNEGSKA (reference sequence). This CDR3 comprises 16 residues. The CDR3 nucleotides read TGCGGTGCTAGAGATCTAGCGGGGGATGTCGGTAATGAGCAGTTCTTC. Translating it yields CGARDLAGDVGNEQFF.

This clonotype was recorded many times. The chain combines TRBV29-1 with TRBJ2-1; the D gene is possibly TRBD2 (6 bases). Germline V gene lookup returns CDR1 SQVTM and CDR2 ANQGSEA. This CDR3 region has 15 residues. The V end lost 6 bases, the J end lost 8 bases, and 23 bases lay between the germline ends. CDR3 DNA sequence: TGCAGCGTAACCCTGGCGGACTATATTCTTCATGAGCAGTTCTTC. Translation gives CSVTLADYILHEQFF.

The V gene is TRBV5-5, the J gene TRBJ2-7, with 11 positions matching TRBD2. CDR1 SGHKS and CDR2 YYEKEE come from the germline V gene (reference sequence). The CDR3 has 16 amino acids. J lost 10 bases, V lost 4 bases, and 16 bases had no gene match. The CDR3 nucleotides are TGTGCCAGCAGCCCGACTAGCGGGGCCTTATTCGGTGCCCAGTACTTC. Its translation: CASSPTSGALFGAQYF.

This clonotype was observed a handful of times. The chain carries TRBV3-1 and TRBJ2-1; no firm D call. Trimming left V 0 bases short and J 3 bases short, with 9 bases between. CDR1 is LGHDT and CDR2 is YNNKEL in the germline V gene (reference sequence). This CDR3 has 15 residues. CDR3 nucleotides: TGTGCCAGCAGCCAAGATGCCCCCAACTACAATGAGCAGTTCTTC. This gives the protein CASSQDAPNYNEQFF.

The chain joins TRBV5-1 to TRBJ2-1; TRBD2 is a possible D gene (6 bases). Deletions cut 0 bases from V and 10 bases from J, with 20 bases between. The CDR3 has 16 amino acids. Looked up from germline, CDR1 is SGHRS and CDR2 is YFSETQ. CDR3 protein: CASSLASSAHRSEQFF. Here the CDR3 DNA reads TGCGCCAGCAGCTTGGCCTCTAGCGCACATCGGTCCGAGCAGTTCTTC.

This clonotype was detected a few times. V gene TRBV20-1 combines with J gene TRBJ2-7; unclear D gene. The CDR3 loop spans 12 amino acids. The V end was cut by 5 bases, the J end by 0 bases, with 8 bases between. Germline V lookup: CDR1 DFQATT, CDR2 SNEGSKA (reference sequence). DNA of the CDR3: TGCAGTGCTTCCCAGAGCTCCTACGAGCAGTACTTC. Protein: CSASQSSYEQYF.

The chain combines TRBV11-2 with TRBJ2-2; 10 nucleotides line up with TRBD1. The trim removed 5 bases at V and 2 bases at J, leaving 5 bases unmatched. The CDR3 is made up of 16 amino acids. Germline V CDR1 and CDR2: SGHAT, FQNNGV. CDR3 in amino acids: CASSRRDRGNTGELFF. CDR3 bases: TGTGCCAGCAGCCGCCGGGACAGGGGCAACACCGGGGAGCTGTTTTTT.

This clonotype appeared many times. The rearrangement joins TRBV7-8 to TRBJ2-3; D ambiguous. Germline loops: CDR1 SGHVS, CDR2 FQNEAQ. The V end was cut by 2 bases, the J end by 2 bases, with 11 bases between. The CDR3 is made up of 15 amino acids. CDR3 bases: TGTGCCAGCAGCTTACTGAAGCTAATCACAGATACGCAGTATTTT. Protein product: CASSLLKLITDTQYF.

This clonotype was observed a few times. The chain joins TRBV7-3 to TRBJ2-5; D is tentatively TRBD1 or TRBD2 (5 bases each). V lost 4 bases, J lost 9 bases, and 18 bases lay in between. The V gene's germline CDR1 is SGHTA and CDR2 FQGTGA. The CDR3 extends over 14 amino acids. Here the CDR3 reads CASSSGLDGAAQYF. For the CDR3, the DNA is TGTGCCAGCAGCTCCGGACTGGACGGGGCGGCCCAGTACTTC. The whole variable domain, filled in from reference TRBV7-3 and TRBJ2-5, reads GAGVSQTPSNKVTEKGKYVELRCDPISGHTALYWYRQSLGQGPEFLIYFQGTGAADDSGLPNDRFFAVRPEGSVSTLKIQRTERGDSAVYLCASSSGLDGAAQYFGPGTRLLVL.

The table lists this clonotype with many counts. The chain has TRBV29-1 and TRBJ2-7, with D maybe TRBD1 (6 bases). Germline V CDR1 and CDR2: SQVTM, ANQGSEA. CDR3 length equals 14 residues. Trimming shortened V by 0 bases and J by 2 bases, and 11 bases separated the two germline ends. CDR3 region: CSVEDWDTPYEQYF. CDR3 nucleotide sequence: TGCAGCGTTGAAGATTGGGACACTCCCTACGAGCAGTACTTC.

The chain is built from TRBV12-3 or TRBV12-4 and TRBJ2-3; TRBD1 aligns across 9 bases. The CDR3 runs 14 residues. V was pared by 5 bases and J by 3 bases, with 3 bases of the junction left unmatched. For the CDR3, the DNA is TGTGCCAGCAGTGGGGACAGGGAAACAGATACGCAGTATTTT. Amino acids: CASSGDRETDTQYF.

This clonotype was detected only a few times. The CDR3 region has the DNA TGTGCCAGCAGCACTAGAGTGAGGCCACCCTACGAGCAGTACTTC. The encoded protein is CASSTRVRPPYEQYF. This chain uses TRBV16 with TRBJ2-7; maybe TRBD2 (5 bases). The V gene's germline CDR1 is KGHSY and CDR2 FQNENV. This CDR3 spans 15 amino acids. V lost 5 bases to trimming and J lost 2 bases, with 16 bases between them. Supplemented by reference TRBV16 and TRBJ2-7, the full variable domain reads GEEVAQTPKHLVRGEGQKAKLYCAPIKGHSYVFWYQQVLKNEFKFLISFQNENVFDETGMPKERFSAKCLPNSPCSLEIQATKLEDSAVYFCASSTRVRPPYEQYFGPGTRLTVT.

The V call is TRBV7-6, the J call TRBJ2-1; 9 nucleotides match TRBD2. Germline CDR1 and CDR2: SGHVS and FNYEAQ. The CDR3 contains 17 residues. The ends lost 0 bases at V and 1 base at J; junction bases unmatched: 4. CDR3 sequence reads: CASSLARGRGSYNEQFF. In DNA, the CDR3 is TGTGCCAGCAGCTTAGCACGCGGGAGGGGATCCTACAATGAGCAGTTCTTC.

A single count supports this clonotype. The chain is built from TRBV6-2 or TRBV6-3 and TRBJ2-1; D unclear. This CDR3 comprises 14 residues. Per germline, CDR1 MNHEY and CDR2 SVGEGT. V was pared by 10 bases and J by 4 bases, with 17 bases between. CDR3: CATMGNADYNEQFF. As DNA, the CDR3 is TGTGCCACTATGGGAAATGCTGATTACAATGAGCAGTTCTTC.

The V and J genes are TRBV13 and TRBJ2-5, with D perhaps TRBD2 (5 bases). This CDR3 is built from 14 residues. V lost 5 bases, J lost 11 bases, and 21 bases lay in between. Per the germline V gene, CDR1 is PRHDT and CDR2 is FYEKMQ (reference sequence). The DNA of the CDR3 is TGTGCCAGCAGCCCACGTTATGCCGTTGGGGAGCAGTACTTC. Its translation: CASSPRYAVGEQYF.

The rearrangement uses TRBV20-1 and TRBJ2-5; a possible D gene is TRBD1 (6 bases). Trimming stripped 2 bases from V and 3 bases from J, with 16 bases between. The CDR3 extends over 15 amino acids. Germline lookup yields CDR1 DFQATT and CDR2 SNEGSKA (reference sequence). In nucleotides, the CDR3 is TGCAGTGCTAGACGAACCGGGACAATCGAAGAGACCCAGTACTTC. This gives the protein CSARRTGTIEETQYF.

V gene TRBV2 combines with J gene TRBJ1-2; TRBD1 aligns across 9 bases. In germline, CDR1 is SNHLY, CDR2 FYNNEI. V shed 7 bases, J shed 5 bases, and the junction held 8 bases outside the gene matches. The CDR3 has 14 residues. This CDR3 reads CASTRLTGGYGYTF. The CDR3 coding sequence is TGTGCCAGCACCCGATTGACAGGGGGATATGGCTACACCTTC.

The rearrangement links TRBV2 to TRBJ2-5; maybe TRBD2 (6 bases). This CDR3 region has 14 residues. Germline V CDR1 and CDR2: SNHLY, FYNNEI. Trimming left V 6 bases short and J 7 bases short, with 18 bases between. CDR3 protein: CASRAGFSRGTQYF. CDR3 bases: TGTGCCAGCAGGGCGGGATTTTCCCGGGGGACCCAGTACTTC.